This T cell receptor (beta chain) is drawn from a study of shared clonotypes between healthy human individuals. Findings of the study overall: Non-shared clonotypes showed lower generation probabilities than clonotypes common to all four donors.

A remark on this clone: Its antigen is as yet unknown.

CD45RO negativity and positive selection for CCR7 defined naive CD8 cells, a population that excluded terminally differentiated effector memory CD45RA+ cells. The CDR3 is 15 residues long. The germline V gene encodes CDR1 LGHNA and CDR2 YNFKEQ. V gave up 4 bases and J gave up 3 bases, with 15 bases separating them. Sorted-subset replicate PCR reactions were performed with about 210 ng DNA, corresponding to roughly 31,000 T cell genomes. Data came from immunoSEQ multiplex PCR; TCRdb stores just in-frame clones and leaves some out. The table lists 2 million to 2.5 million clones, around 93% of them singletons.

The sequence came from a man younger than 35 in good health. Some clones in this sample may be carry-over from other donors' samples. Material: naive CD8+ T cells from PBMCs. The V call is TRBV4-2, the J call TRBJ1-1, with D possibly TRBD1 on 6 matching bases. The CDR3, as DNA: TGTGCCAGCAGCCGCCTTCGAGAGGGGGACACTGAAGCTTTCTTT. Translation gives CASSRLREGDTEAFF.